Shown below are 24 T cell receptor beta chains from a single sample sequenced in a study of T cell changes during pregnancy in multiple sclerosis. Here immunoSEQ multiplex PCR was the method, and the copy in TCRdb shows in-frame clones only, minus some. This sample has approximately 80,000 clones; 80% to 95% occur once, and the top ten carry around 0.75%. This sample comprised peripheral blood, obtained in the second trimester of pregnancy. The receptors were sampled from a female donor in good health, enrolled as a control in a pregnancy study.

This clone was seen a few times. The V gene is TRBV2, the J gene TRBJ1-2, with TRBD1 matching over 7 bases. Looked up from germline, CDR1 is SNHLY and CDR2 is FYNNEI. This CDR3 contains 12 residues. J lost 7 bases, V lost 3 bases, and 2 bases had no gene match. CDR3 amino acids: CASSEQGGGYTF. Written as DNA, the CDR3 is TGTGCCAGCAGTGAGCAGGGGGGTGGCTACACCTTC.

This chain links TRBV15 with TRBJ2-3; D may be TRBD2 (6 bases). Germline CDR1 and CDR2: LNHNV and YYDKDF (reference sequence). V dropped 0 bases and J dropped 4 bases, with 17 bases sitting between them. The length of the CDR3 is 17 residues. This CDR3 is CATSRDLWGVAADTQYF. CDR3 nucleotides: TGTGCCACCAGCAGAGATCTCTGGGGGGTTGCAGCAGATACGCAGTATTTT.

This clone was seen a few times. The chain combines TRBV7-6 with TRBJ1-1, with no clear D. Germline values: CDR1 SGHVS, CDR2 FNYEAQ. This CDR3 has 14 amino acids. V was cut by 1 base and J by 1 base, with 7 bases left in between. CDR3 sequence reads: CASSLVGGNTEAFF. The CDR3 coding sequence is TGTGCCAGCAGCTTAGTAGGAGGGAACACTGAAGCTTTCTTT.

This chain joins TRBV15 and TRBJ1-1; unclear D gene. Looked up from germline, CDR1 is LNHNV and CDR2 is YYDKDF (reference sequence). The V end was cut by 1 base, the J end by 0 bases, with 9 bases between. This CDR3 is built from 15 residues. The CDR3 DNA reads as TGTGCCACCAGCAGAGTGGCGGGTATGAACACTGAAGCTTTCTTT. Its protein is CATSRVAGMNTEAFF.

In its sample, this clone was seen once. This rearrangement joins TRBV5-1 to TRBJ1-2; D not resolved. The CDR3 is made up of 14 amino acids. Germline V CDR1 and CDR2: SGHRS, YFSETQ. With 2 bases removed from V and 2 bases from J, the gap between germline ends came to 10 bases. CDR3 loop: CASSLDPGNYGYTF. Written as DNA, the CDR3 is TGCGCCAGCAGCTTAGATCCAGGAAACTATGGCTACACCTTC. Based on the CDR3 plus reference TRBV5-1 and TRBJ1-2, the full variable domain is KAGVTQTPRYLIKTRGQQVTLSCSPISGHRSVSWYQQTPGQGLQFLFEYFSETQRNKGNFPGRFSGRQFSNSRSEMNVSTLELGDSALYLCASSLDPGNYGYTFGSGTRLTVV.

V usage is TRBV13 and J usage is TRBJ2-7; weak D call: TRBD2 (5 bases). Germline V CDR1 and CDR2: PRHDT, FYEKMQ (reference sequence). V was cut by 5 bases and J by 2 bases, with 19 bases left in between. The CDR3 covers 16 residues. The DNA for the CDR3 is TGTGCCAGCAGCCCCCCCACCCCGGGGAATGCCTACGAGCAGTACTTC. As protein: CASSPPTPGNAYEQYF.

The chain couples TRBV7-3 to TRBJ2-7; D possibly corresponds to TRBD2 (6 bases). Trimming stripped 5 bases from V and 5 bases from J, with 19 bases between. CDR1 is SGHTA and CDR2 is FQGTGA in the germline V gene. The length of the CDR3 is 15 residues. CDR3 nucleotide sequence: TGTGCCAGCAGCCCTACCTCACTAGCTACCCACGAGCAGTACTTC. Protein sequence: CASSPTSLATHEQYF.

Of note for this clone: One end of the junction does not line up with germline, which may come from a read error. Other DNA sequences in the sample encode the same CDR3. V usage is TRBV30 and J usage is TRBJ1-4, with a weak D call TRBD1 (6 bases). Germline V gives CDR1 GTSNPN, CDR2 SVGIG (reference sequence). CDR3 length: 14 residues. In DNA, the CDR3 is TGTGCCTGGAGTGTGGGCAGGGGTTGGGAAAAACTGTTTTTC. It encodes CAWSVGRGWEKLFF.

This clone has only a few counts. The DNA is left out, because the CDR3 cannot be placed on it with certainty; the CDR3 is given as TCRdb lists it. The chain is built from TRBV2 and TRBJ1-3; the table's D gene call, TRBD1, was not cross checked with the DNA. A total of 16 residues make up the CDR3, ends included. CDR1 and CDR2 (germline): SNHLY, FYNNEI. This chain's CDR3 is CASSTSWDRGFDTIYF.

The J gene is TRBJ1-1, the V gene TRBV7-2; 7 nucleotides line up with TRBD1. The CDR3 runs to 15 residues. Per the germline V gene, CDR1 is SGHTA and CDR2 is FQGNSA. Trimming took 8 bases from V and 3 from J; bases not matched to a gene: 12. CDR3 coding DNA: TGTGCCAGCGGGCACGCAGGGGGTGGTTACACTGAAGCTTTCTTT. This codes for CASGHAGGGYTEAFF.

The CDR3 DNA follows: TGTGCCAGCAGCAAAAGCGGGGGAGCATACAATGAGCAGTTCTTC. This translates into CASSKSGGAYNEQFF. The J gene is TRBJ2-1, the V gene TRBV7-2; TRBD2 matches at 8 bases. Germline V CDR1 and CDR2: SGHTA, FQGNSA. V shed 5 bases, J shed 4 bases, and the junction held 7 bases outside the gene matches. This CDR3 is 15 amino acids long.

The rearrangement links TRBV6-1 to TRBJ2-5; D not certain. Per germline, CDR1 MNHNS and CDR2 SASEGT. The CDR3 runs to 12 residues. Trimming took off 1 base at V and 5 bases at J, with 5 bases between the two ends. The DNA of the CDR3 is TGTGCCAGCAGTGAAGACTACGAGACCCAGTACTTC. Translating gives CASSEDYETQYF.

CDR3 nucleotides: TGTGCCTGGAGTGTCGGGACAGTGGATGGCTACACCTTC. Translated, it gives CAWSVGTVDGYTF. The rearrangement joins TRBV30 to TRBJ1-2; 7 bases agree with TRBD1. CDR3 length: 13 residues. The J segment lost 6 bases and the V segment lost 0 bases, leaving 4 bases of the junction unmatched. Germline loops: CDR1 GTSNPN, CDR2 SVGIG (reference sequence).

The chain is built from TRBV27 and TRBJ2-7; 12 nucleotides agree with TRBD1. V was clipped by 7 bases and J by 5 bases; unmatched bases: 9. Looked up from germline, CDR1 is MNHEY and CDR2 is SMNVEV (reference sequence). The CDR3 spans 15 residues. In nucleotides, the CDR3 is TGTGCCAGCACCTCCGGGACAGGGGGCTTCAACGAGCAGTACTTC. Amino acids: CASTSGTGGFNEQYF.

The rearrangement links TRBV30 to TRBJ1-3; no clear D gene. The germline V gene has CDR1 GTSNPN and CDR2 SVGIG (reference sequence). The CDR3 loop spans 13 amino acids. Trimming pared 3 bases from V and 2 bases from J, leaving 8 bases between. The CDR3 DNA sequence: TGTGCCTGGAGACAGACCGCTGGAAACACCATATATTTT. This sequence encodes CAWRQTAGNTIYF.

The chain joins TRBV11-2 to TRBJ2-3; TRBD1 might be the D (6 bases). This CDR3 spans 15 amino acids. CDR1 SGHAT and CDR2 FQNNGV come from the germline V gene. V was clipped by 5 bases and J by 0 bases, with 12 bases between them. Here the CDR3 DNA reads TGTGCCAGCAGCGAGGGGGATAGAAGCACAGATACGCAGTATTTT. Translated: CASSEGDRSTDTQYF.

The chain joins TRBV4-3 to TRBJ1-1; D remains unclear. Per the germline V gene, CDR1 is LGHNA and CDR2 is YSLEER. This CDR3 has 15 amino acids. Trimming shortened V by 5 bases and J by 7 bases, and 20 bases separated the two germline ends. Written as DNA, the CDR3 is TGCGCCAGCAGCACCTTGCAGGCGGGCTACGGTGAAGCTTTCTTT. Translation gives CASSTLQAGYGEAFF.

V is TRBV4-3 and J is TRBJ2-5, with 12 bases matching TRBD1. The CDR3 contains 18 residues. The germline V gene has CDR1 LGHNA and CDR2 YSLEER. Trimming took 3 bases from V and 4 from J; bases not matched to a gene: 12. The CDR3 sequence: CASSQTLRDRGPVETQYF. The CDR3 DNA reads TGCGCCAGCAGCCAGACCCTCCGGGACAGGGGGCCAGTAGAGACCCAGTACTTC.

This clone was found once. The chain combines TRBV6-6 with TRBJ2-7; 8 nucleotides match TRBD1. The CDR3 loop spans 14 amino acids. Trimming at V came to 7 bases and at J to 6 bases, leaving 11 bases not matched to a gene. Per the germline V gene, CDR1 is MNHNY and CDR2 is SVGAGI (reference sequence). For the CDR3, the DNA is TGTGCCAGCACCAAAGACAGGGGTGGAGGCGAGCAGTACTTC. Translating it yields CASTKDRGGGEQYF.

The CDR3 DNA follows: TGTGCCAGCAGTGAGACTAGCTCCTACAATGAGCAGTTCTTC. This codes for CASSETSSYNEQFF. This sequence joins TRBV6-1 and TRBJ2-1; D perhaps matches TRBD2 (6 bases). Germline V CDR1 and CDR2: MNHNS, SASEGT. CDR3 length: 14 residues. The ends were cut back, 3 bases at V and 0 bases at J, with 6 bases in the middle.

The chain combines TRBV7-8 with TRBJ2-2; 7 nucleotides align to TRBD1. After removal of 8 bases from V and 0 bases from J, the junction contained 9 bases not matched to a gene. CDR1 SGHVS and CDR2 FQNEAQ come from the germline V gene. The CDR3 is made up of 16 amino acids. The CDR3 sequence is CASANPGQPNTGELFF. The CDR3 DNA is TGTGCCAGCGCGAACCCGGGACAGCCGAACACCGGGGAGCTGTTTTTT.

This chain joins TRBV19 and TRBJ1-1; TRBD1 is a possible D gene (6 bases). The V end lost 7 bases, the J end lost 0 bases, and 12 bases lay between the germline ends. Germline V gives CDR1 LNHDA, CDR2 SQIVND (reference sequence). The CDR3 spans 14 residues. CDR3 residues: CASNNPGVNTEAFF. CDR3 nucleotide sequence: TGTGCCAGTAACAATCCAGGGGTGAACACTGAAGCTTTCTTT.

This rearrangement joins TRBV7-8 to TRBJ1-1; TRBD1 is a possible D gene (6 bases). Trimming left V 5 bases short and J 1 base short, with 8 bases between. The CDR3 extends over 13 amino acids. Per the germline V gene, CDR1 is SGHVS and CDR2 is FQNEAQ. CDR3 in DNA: TGTGCCAGCAGCGTGGGACAGAACACTGAAGCTTTCTTT. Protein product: CASSVGQNTEAFF.

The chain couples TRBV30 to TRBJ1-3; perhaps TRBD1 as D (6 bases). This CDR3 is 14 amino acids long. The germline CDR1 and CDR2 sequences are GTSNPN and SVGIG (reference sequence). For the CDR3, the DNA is TGTGGCTATCGGGGGGGGGCGTCTGGAAACACCATATATTTT. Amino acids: CGYRGGASGNTIYF. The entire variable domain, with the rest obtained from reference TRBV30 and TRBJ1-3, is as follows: SQTIHQWPATLVQPVGSPLSLECTVEGTSNPNLYWYRQAAGRGLQLLFYSVGIGQISSEVPQNLSASRPQDRQFILSSKKLLLSDSGFYLCGYRGGASGNTIYFGEGSWLTVV.